This T cell receptor (beta chain) was retrieved from a study of shared clonotypes between healthy human individuals. Sequencing was performed with immunoSEQ multiplex PCR; in TCRdb, only in-frame clones are kept and a portion is missing. The table has about 450,000 clones, around 80% seen once. The unsorted samples had around 88 million PBMCs used for genomic DNA. The V gene lost 6 bases and the J gene lost 8 bases, with 16 bases spanning the gap. Germline-derived CDR1 and CDR2 are MDHEN and SYDVKM. CDR3 length: 14 residues. The chain carries TRBV28 and TRBJ1-4; D may be TRBD1 (6 bases). The sequenced sample was PBMCs. The clonotype originates from a woman aged 40-49 years in good health. Some clones in this sample may be carry-over from other donors' samples. CDR3 loop: CASRPRQVGEKLFF. DNA of the CDR3: TGTGCCAGCAGGCCAAGACAGGTTGGAGAAAAACTGTTTTTT.